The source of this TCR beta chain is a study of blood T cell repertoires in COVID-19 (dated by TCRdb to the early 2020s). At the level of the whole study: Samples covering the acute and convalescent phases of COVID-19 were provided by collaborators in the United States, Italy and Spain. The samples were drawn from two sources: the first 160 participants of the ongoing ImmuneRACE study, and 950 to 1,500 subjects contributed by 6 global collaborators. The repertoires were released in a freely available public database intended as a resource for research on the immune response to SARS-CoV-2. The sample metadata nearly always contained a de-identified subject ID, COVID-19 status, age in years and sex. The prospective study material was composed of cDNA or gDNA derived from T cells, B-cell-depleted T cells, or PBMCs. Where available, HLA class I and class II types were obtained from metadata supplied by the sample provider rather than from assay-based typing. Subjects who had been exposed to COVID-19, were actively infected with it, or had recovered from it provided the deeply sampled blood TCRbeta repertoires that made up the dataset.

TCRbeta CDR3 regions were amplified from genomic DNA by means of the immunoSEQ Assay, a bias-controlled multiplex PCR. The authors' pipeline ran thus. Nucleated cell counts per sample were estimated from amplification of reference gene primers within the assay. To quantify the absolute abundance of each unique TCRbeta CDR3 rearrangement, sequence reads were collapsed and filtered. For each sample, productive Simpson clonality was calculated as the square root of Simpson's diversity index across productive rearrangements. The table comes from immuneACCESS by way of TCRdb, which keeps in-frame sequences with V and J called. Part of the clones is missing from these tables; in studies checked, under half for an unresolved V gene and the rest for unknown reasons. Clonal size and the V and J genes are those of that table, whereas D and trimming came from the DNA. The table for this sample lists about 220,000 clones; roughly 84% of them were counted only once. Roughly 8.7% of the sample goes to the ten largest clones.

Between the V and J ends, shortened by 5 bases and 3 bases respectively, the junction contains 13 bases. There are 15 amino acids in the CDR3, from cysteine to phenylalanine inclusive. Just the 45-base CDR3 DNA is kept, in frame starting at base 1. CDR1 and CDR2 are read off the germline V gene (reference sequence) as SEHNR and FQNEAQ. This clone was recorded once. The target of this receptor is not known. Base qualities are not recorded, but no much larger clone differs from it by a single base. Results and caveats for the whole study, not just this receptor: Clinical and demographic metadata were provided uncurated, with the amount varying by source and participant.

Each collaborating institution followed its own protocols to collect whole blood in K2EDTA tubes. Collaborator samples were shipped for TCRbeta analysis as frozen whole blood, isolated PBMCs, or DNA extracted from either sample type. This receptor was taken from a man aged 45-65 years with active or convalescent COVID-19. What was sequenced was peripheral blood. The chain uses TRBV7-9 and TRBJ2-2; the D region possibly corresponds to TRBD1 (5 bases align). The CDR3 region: CASSTLRGHTGELFF. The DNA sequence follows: TGTGCCAGCAGCACCCTTAGGGGCCACACCGGGGAGCTGTTTTTT.